This TCR beta chain was captured in a study of tumor and adjacent non-tumor tissue in lung cancer. Study details: The cohort had under 15 adenocarcinoma, a couple of squamous cell and 1 small cell patients. General study points: Tumor tissue had significantly higher TCR diversity than normal lung. Higher tumor TCR diversity was associated with shorter survival.

TCRbeta libraries were built with three rounds of nested PCR, modified from ARM-PCR. In TCRdb, the multiplex PCR reads were re-called with MiXCR into one record per CDR3 protein. Of 85,000 or so distinct CDR3 sequences in the sample, around three quarters were seen once. Points on this clonotype: Its antigen remains unidentified.

No cell sorting was done before RNA was extracted from the tissue. Distant lung tissue was collected more than 3 cm away from the tumor edge. Chemotherapy-naive patients with new lung cancer underwent thoracic surgery in China, August–late 2014. This receptor was taken from a woman aged 50 to 65 with non-small cell lung cancer. Sequencing was carried out using distant non-tumor lung tissue.

CDR3 loop: CSVRMLDAGELFF. The CDR3 DNA is TGCAGCGTCCGTATGCTGGACGCGGGGGAGCTGTTTTTT. The rearrangement joins TRBV29-1 to TRBJ2-2; D is uncertain. The CDR3 is made up of 13 amino acids. Germline-derived CDR1 and CDR2 are SQVTM and ANQGSEA. Trimming took off 6 bases at V and 8 bases at J, with 16 bases between the two ends.